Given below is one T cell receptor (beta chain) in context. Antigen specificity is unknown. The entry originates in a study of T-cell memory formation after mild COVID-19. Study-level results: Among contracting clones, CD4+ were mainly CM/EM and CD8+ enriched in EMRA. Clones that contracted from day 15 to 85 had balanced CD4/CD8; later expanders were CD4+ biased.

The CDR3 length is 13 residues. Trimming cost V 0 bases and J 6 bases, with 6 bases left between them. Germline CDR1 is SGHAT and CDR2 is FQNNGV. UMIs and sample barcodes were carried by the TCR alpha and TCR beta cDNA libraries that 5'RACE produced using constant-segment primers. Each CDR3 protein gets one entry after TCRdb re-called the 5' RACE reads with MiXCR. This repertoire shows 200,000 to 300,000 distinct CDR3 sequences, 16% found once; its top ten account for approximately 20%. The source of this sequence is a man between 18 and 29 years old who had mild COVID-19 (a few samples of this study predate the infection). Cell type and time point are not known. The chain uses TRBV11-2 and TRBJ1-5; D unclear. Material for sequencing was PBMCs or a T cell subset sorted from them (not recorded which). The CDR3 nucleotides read TGTGCCAGCAGCTTAGAGAGGAGTCAGCCCCAGCATTTT. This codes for CASSLERSQPQHF.